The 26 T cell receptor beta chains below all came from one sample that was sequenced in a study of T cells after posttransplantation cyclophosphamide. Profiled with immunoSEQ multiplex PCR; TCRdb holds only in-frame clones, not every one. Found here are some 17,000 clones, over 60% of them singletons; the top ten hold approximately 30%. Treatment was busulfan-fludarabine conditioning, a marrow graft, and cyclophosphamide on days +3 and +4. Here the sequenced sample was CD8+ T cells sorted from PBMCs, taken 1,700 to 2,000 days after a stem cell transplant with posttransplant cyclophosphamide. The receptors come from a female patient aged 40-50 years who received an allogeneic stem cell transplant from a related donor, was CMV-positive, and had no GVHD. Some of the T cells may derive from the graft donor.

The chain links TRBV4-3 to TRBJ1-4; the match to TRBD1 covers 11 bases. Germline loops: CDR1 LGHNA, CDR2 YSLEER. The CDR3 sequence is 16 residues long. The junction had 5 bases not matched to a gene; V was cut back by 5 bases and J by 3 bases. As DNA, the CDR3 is TGCGCCAGCAGCAAAAGGACAGGGGGCCCTAATGAAAAACTGTTTTTT. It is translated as CASSKRTGGPNEKLFF.

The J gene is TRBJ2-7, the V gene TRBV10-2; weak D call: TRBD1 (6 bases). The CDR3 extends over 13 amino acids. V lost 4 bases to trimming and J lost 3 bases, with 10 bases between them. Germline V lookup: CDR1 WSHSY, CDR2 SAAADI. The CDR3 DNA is TGCGCCAGCAGTGTACAGGGCTACTACGAGCAGTACTTC. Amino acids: CASSVQGYYEQYF.

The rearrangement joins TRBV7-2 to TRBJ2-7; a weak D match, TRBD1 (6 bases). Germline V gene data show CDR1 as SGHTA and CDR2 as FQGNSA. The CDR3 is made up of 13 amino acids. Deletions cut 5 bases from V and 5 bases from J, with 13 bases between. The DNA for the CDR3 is TGTGCCAGCAGCGCCGCCGGGACAAACGAGCAGTACTTC. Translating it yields CASSAAGTNEQYF.

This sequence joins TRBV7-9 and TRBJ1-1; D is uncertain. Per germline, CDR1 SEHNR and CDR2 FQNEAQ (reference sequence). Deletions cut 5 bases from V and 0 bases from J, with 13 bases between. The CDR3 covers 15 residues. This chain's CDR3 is CASSPRTVMNTEAFF. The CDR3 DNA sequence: TGTGCCAGCAGCCCCCGGACTGTAATGAACACTGAAGCTTTCTTT.

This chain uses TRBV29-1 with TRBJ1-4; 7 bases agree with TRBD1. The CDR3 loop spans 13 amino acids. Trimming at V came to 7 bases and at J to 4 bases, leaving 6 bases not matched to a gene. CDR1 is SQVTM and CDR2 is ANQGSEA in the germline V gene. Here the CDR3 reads CSGKDRINEKLFF. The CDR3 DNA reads TGCAGCGGAAAGGACAGGATTAATGAAAAACTGTTTTTT. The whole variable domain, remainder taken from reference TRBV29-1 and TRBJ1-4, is SAVISQKPSRDICQRGTSLTIQCQVDSQVTMMFWYRQQPGQSLTLIATANQGSEATYESGFVIDKFPISRPNLTFSTLTVSNMSPEDSSIYLCSGKDRINEKLFFGSGTQLSVL.

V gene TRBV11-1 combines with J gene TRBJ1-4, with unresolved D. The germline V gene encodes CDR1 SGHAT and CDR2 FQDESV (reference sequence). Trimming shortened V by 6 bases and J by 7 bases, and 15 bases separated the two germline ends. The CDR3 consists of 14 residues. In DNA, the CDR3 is TGTGCCAGCAGACCTCGGGGAGAACTTGAAAAACTGTTTTTT. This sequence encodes CASRPRGELEKLFF.

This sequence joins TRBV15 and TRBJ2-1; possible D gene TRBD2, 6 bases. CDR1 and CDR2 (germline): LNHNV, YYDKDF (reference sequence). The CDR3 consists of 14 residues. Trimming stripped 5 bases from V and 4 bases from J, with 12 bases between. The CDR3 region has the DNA TGTGCCACCAGCGTACCCGGGAGTTACAATGAGCAGTTCTTC. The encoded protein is CATSVPGSYNEQFF.

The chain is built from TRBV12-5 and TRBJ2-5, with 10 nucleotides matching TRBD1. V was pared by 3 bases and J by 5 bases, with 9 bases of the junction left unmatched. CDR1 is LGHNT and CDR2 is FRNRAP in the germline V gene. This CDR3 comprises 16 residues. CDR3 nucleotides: TGTGCTAGTGGTTTCTTCCGGGACAGGGGTGGGGAGACCCAGTACTTC. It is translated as CASGFFRDRGGETQYF.

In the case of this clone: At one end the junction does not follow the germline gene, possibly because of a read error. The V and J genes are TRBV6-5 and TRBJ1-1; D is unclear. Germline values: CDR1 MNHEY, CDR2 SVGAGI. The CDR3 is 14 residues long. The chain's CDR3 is CASTYGPSNTEAFF. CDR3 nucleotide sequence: TGTGCCAGCACTTACGGGCCGTCTAACACTGAAGCTTTCTTT.

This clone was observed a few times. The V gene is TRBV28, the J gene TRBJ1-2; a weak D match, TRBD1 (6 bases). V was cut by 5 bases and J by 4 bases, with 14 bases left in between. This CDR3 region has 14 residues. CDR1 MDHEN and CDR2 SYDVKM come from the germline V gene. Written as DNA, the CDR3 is TGTGCCAGCAGTCGCCCGACAGGCTTCTATGGCTACACCTTC. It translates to CASSRPTGFYGYTF.

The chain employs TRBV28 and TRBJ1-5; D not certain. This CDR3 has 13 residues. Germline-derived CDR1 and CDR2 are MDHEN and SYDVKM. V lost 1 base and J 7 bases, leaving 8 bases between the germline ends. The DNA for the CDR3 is TGTGCCAGCAGTTTATTACTGAGACAGCCCCAGCATTTT. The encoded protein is CASSLLLRQPQHF.

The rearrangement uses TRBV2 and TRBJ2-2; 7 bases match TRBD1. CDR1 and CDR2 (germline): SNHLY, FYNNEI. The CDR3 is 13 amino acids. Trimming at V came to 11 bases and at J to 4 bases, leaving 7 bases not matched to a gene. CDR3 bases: TGTGCCGGCCGACAGGGAATCACCGGGGAGCTGTTTTTT. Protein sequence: CAGRQGITGELFF.

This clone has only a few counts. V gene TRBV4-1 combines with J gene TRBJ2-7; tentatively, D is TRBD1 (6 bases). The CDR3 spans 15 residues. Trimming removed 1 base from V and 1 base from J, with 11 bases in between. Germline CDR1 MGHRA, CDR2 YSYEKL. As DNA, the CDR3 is TGCGCCAGCAGCCAAGGAGACAGGCGATCCTACGAGCAGTACTTC. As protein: CASSQGDRRSYEQYF.

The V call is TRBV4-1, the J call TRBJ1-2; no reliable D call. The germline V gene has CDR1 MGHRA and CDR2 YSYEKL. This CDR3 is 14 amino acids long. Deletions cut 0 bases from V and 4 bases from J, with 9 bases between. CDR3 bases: TGCGCCAGCAGCCAAGAACCAGGACTCTATGGCTACACCTTC. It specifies CASSQEPGLYGYTF.

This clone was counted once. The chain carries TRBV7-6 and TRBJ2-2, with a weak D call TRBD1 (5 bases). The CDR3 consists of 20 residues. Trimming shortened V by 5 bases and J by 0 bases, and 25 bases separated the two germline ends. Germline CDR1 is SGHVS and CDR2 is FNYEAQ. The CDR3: CASSLSAYLGRTPNTGELFF. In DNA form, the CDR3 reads TGTGCCAGCAGCCTATCCGCTTACTTAGGACGGACACCGAACACCGGGGAGCTGTTTTTT.

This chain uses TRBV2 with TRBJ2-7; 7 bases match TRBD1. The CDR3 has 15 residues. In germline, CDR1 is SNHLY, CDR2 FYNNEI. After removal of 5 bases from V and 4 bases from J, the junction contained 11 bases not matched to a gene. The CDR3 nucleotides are TGTGCCAGCAGTTCCCCGGGACAGATGGATTACGAGCAGTACTTC. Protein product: CASSSPGQMDYEQYF.

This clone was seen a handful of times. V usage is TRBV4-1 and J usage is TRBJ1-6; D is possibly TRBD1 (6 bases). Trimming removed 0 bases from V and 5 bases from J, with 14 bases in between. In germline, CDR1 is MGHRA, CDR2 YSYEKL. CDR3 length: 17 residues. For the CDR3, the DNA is TGCGCCAGCAGCCAAGAGTCCCCCAGGGGTAATAATTCACCCCTCCACTTT. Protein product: CASSQESPRGNNSPLHF.

This chain's CDR3 is CASSEYQGAPYEQYF. CDR3 in DNA: TGTGCCAGCAGTGAATATCAGGGGGCACCCTACGAGCAGTACTTC. V is TRBV6-4 and J is TRBJ2-7; 8 bases are a match to TRBD1. V lost 3 bases, J lost 2 bases, and 6 bases stayed unmatched. This CDR3 is built from 15 residues. Germline V gene data show CDR1 as MRHNA and CDR2 as SNTAGT.

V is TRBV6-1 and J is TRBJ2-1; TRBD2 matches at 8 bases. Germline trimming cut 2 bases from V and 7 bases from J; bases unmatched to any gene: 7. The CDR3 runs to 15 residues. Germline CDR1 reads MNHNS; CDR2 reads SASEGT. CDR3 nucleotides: TGTGCCAGCAGTGAATTGTCGGGGGGGCTGAATGAGCAGTTCTTC. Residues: CASSELSGGLNEQFF.

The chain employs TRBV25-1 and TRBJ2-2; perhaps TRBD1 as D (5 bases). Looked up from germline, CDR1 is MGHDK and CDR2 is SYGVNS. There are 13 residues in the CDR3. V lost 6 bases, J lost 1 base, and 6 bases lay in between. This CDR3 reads CASRQGNTGELFF. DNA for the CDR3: TGTGCCAGCAGGCAGGGGAACACCGGGGAGCTGTTTTTT.

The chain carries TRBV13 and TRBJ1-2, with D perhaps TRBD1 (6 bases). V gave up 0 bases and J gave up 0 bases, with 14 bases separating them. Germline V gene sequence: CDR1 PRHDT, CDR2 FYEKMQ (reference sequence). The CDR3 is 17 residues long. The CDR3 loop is CASSLGPGQTPNYGYTF. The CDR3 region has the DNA TGTGCCAGCAGCTTAGGCCCCGGACAGACCCCTAACTATGGCTACACCTTC.

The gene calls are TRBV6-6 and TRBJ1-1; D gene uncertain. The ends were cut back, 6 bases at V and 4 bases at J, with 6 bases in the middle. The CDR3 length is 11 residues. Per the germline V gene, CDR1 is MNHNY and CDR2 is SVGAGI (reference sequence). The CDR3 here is CASSPGTEAFF. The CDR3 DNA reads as TGTGCCAGCAGCCCAGGCACTGAAGCTTTCTTT.

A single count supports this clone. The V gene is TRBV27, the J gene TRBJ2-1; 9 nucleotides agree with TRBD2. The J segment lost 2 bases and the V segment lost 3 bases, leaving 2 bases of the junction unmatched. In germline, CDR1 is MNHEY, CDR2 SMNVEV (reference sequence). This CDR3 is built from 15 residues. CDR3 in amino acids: CASSFSSGTYNEQFF. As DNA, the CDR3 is TGTGCCAGCAGTTTCTCTAGCGGGACCTACAATGAGCAGTTCTTC.

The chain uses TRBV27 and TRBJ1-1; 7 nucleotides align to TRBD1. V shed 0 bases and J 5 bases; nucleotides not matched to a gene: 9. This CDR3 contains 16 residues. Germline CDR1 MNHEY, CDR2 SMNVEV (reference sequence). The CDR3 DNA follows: TGTGCCAGCAGTTTATCGATGGGCAGGGGGTGGACTGAAGCTTTCTTT. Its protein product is CASSLSMGRGWTEAFF.

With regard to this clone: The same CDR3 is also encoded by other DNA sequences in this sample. The CDR3 DNA reads TGTGCCAGCAGGGGCGGGGGGGGCCTCTACGAGCAGTACTTC. It encodes CASRGGGGLYEQYF. The chain is built from TRBV27 and TRBJ2-7; 9 nucleotides align to TRBD2. Germline V gives CDR1 MNHEY, CDR2 SMNVEV (reference sequence). This CDR3 is 14 amino acids long. The V and J ends lost 6 bases and 3 bases, in that order; junction bases with no gene match: 6.

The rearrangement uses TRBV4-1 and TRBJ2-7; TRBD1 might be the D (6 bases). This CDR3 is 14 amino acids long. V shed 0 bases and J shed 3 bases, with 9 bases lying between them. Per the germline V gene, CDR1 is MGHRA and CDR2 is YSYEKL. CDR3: CASSQEPGDYEQYF. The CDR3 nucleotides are TGCGCCAGCAGCCAAGAGCCAGGGGACTACGAGCAGTACTTC.